These T cell receptor beta chains were read from a single sample in a study of T cells after somatic rescue of genetic block. Measured with immunoSEQ multiplex PCR; TCRdb has only the in-frame clones, and not every one. The sample includes roughly 65,000 clones, around 92% of them seen just once. The sample was peripheral blood mononuclear cells (PBMCs). These receptors came from a man aged 35 to 55. Each CDR3 is given with its conserved first and last residue. Each record gives: J gene, clone size, V gene, D gene, CDR3 DNA, CDR3 protein. D genes are given only for firm matches. Expanded clones are given a class, and other clones once, few, many or no size at all.

j_gene: TRBJ1-2
abundance: once
v_gene: TRBV4-1
d_gene: .
CDR3nt: TGCGCCAGCAGCCAAGTTGAACGTAACTATGGCTACACCTTC
CDR3aa: CASSQVERNYGYTF

j_gene: TRBJ1-3
abundance: .
v_gene: TRBV11-2
d_gene: .
CDR3nt: TGTGCCAGCAGCACAAACTCTGGAAACACCATATATTTT
CDR3aa: CASSTNSGNTIYF

j_gene: TRBJ2-7
abundance: .
v_gene: TRBV5-4
d_gene: TRBD2
CDR3nt: TGTGCCAGCAGCTTGGGACGGGAGGGCCGCGAGCAGTACTTC
CDR3aa: CASSLGREGREQYF

j_gene: TRBJ2-5
abundance: .
v_gene: TRBV13
d_gene: .
CDR3nt: TGTGCCAGCAGGGGTGCTCCCACGGAGACCCAGTACTTC
CDR3aa: CASRGAPTETQYF

j_gene: TRBJ2-1
abundance: once
v_gene: TRBV21-1
d_gene: .
CDR3nt: TGTGCCAGCAGCAAGAATGAGCAGTTCTTC
CDR3aa: CASSKNEQFF

j_gene: TRBJ2-7
abundance: once
v_gene: TRBV5-1
d_gene: .
CDR3nt: TGCGCCAGCAGCTTATTGGATAGCTCAGCCTACGAGCAGTACTTC
CDR3aa: CASSLLDSSAYEQYF

j_gene: TRBJ2-7
abundance: .
v_gene: TRBV4-1
d_gene: .
CDR3nt: TGCGCCAGCAGCCAAGAAGGCGGATTGGCCTCCTACGAGCAGTACTTC
CDR3aa: CASSQEGGLASYEQYF

j_gene: TRBJ1-1
abundance: .
v_gene: TRBV7-9
d_gene: .
CDR3nt: TGTGCCAGCAGCGGGACGGTGGGGGCTAATCTCAACACTGAAGCTTTCTTT
CDR3aa: CASSGTVGANLNTEAFF

j_gene: TRBJ2-7
abundance: .
v_gene: TRBV19
d_gene: TRBD1
CDR3nt: TGTGCCAGTAGTAGAGAGACCAGGGGGCAGCAGTACTTC
CDR3aa: CASSRETRGQQYF

j_gene: TRBJ2-5
abundance: .
v_gene: TRBV7-7
d_gene: TRBD2
CDR3nt: TGTGCTAGCAGGCCACTAGCGGGGGGACAAGAGACCCAGTACTTC
CDR3aa: CASRPLAGGQETQYF

j_gene: TRBJ1-2
abundance: .
v_gene: TRBV29-1
d_gene: .
CDR3nt: TGCAGCGTTGGTGGGGATGCTAACTATGGCTACACCTTC
CDR3aa: CSVGGDANYGYTF

j_gene: TRBJ2-7
abundance: .
v_gene: TRBV25-1
d_gene: .
CDR3nt: TGTGCCAGCAGTTCACCCCCAGGGTTCTCCTACGAGCAGTACTTC
CDR3aa: CASSSPPGFSYEQYF

j_gene: TRBJ2-7
abundance: .
v_gene: TRBV19
d_gene: TRBD1
CDR3nt: TGTGCCAGTAGTAGGGGACAGGGGTTCTACGAGCAGTACTTC
CDR3aa: CASSRGQGFYEQYF

j_gene: TRBJ2-4
abundance: .
v_gene: TRBV5-1
d_gene: TRBD1
CDR3nt: TGCGCCAGCAGCCGGACAGGCGGCCAGATCAAAAACATTCAGTACTTC
CDR3aa: CASSRTGGQIKNIQYF

j_gene: TRBJ1-1
abundance: .
v_gene: TRBV5-1
d_gene: .
CDR3nt: TGCGCCAGCAGCTTGGCCCCTCAGATGAACACTGAAGCTTTCTTT
CDR3aa: CASSLAPQMNTEAFF

j_gene: TRBJ2-1
abundance: .
v_gene: TRBV7-2
d_gene: .
CDR3nt: TGTGCCAGCAGCTTACACAATGAGCAGTTCTTC
CDR3aa: CASSLHNEQFF

j_gene: TRBJ2-3
abundance: .
v_gene: TRBV18
d_gene: .
CDR3nt: TGTGCCAGCTCACCCGTCAGCACAGATACGCAGTATTTT
CDR3aa: CASSPVSTDTQYF

j_gene: TRBJ2-3
abundance: .
v_gene: TRBV6-1
d_gene: .
CDR3nt: TGTGCCAGCAGTCCGCTAGGGGGAAGCACAGATACGCAGTATTTT
CDR3aa: CASSPLGGSTDTQYF

j_gene: TRBJ2-7
abundance: .
v_gene: TRBV4-1
d_gene: .
CDR3nt: TGCGCCAGCAGCCAAGGGTTAGGCGAGCAGTACTTC
CDR3aa: CASSQGLGEQYF

j_gene: TRBJ1-3
abundance: .
v_gene: TRBV5-5
d_gene: .
CDR3nt: TGTGCCAGCAGCTTTTTGGGGAGCTCTGGAAACACCATATATTTT
CDR3aa: CASSFLGSSGNTIYF

j_gene: TRBJ1-1
abundance: .
v_gene: TRBV7-9
d_gene: TRBD1
CDR3nt: TGTGCCAGCAGCTTTAAGGACAGGGGAGAAGCTTTCTTT
CDR3aa: CASSFKDRGEAFF

j_gene: TRBJ2-7
abundance: .
v_gene: TRBV5-1
d_gene: TRBD1
CDR3nt: TGCGCCAGCAGCTTGGGAGACAGGGGGACCTACGAGCAGTACTTC
CDR3aa: CASSLGDRGTYEQYF

j_gene: TRBJ2-7
abundance: .
v_gene: TRBV28
d_gene: .
CDR3nt: TGTGCCAGCAGTTTACCCGGCCAGGTCCCGGGCGAGCAGTACTTC
CDR3aa: CASSLPGQVPGEQYF

j_gene: TRBJ1-1
abundance: .
v_gene: TRBV9
d_gene: .
CDR3nt: TGTGCCAGCAGCGTCAGAGGAACCCCCGGTTGGGCCACTGAAGCTTTCTTT
CDR3aa: CASSVRGTPGWATEAFF

j_gene: TRBJ2-7
abundance: .
v_gene: TRBV5-4
d_gene: .
CDR3nt: TGTGCCAGCACCCTTCAGGGCCTACCCGAGCAGTACTTC
CDR3aa: CASTLQGLPEQYF

j_gene: TRBJ1-3
abundance: once
v_gene: TRBV7-2
d_gene: TRBD1
CDR3nt: TGTGCCAGCAGCTTGCGACAGGGGGCTACTGGAAACACCATATATTTT
CDR3aa: CASSLRQGATGNTIYF

j_gene: TRBJ2-2
abundance: .
v_gene: TRBV6-1
d_gene: TRBD2
CDR3nt: TGTGCCATCGAACGGACTAGCGGGAGGGCCGGGGAGCTGTTTTTT
CDR3aa: CAIERTSGRAGELFF

j_gene: TRBJ1-5
abundance: .
v_gene: TRBV7-2
d_gene: .
CDR3nt: TGTGCCAGCAGCTTAGGGGACTTTCAGCCCCAGCATTTT
CDR3aa: CASSLGDFQPQHF

j_gene: TRBJ1-1
abundance: .
v_gene: TRBV30
d_gene: .
CDR3nt: TGTGCCTGGAGTGTACTGGGTTTGGACACTGAAGCTTTCTTT
CDR3aa: CAWSVLGLDTEAFF

j_gene: TRBJ2-4
abundance: .
v_gene: TRBV27
d_gene: TRBD1
CDR3nt: TGTGCCAGAGGGGACAGGGGAAACATTCAGTACTTC
CDR3aa: CARGDRGNIQYF

j_gene: TRBJ2-2
abundance: .
v_gene: TRBV18
d_gene: TRBD2
CDR3nt: TGTGCCAGCTCACCAGGACTAGCGGGATGGACCGGGGAGCTGTTTTTT
CDR3aa: CASSPGLAGWTGELFF

j_gene: TRBJ2-7
abundance: few
v_gene: TRBV15
d_gene: .
CDR3nt: TGTGCCACCAGCAGAGATCTGTGGGGCGTCAACGAGCAGTACTTC
CDR3aa: CATSRDLWGVNEQYF

j_gene: TRBJ1-6
abundance: .
v_gene: TRBV4-1
d_gene: .
CDR3nt: TGCGCCAGCAGCCAAGTGGCAGGGAGCGGCCATAATTCACCCCTCCACTTT
CDR3aa: CASSQVAGSGHNSPLHF

j_gene: TRBJ2-3
abundance: .
v_gene: TRBV27
d_gene: .
CDR3nt: TGTGCCAGCAGTCTGAGAACTCGGACAGGCACAGATACGCAGTATTTT
CDR3aa: CASSLRTRTGTDTQYF

j_gene: TRBJ1-6
abundance: once
v_gene: TRBV11-2
d_gene: TRBD1
CDR3nt: TGTGCCAGCAGCTTAACGGGACAGGGACAATCACCCCTCCACTTT
CDR3aa: CASSLTGQGQSPLHF

j_gene: TRBJ2-5
abundance: .
v_gene: TRBV10-3
d_gene: TRBD2
CDR3nt: TGTGCCATCAGTGTCTCTAGCGGGGGGCCGGAGACCCAGTACTTC
CDR3aa: CAISVSSGGPETQYF

j_gene: TRBJ2-3
abundance: once
v_gene: TRBV28
d_gene: .
CDR3nt: TGTGCCAGCAGTCAACCGGTGGGCGCAGATACGCAGTATTTT
CDR3aa: CASSQPVGADTQYF

j_gene: TRBJ2-7
abundance: .
v_gene: TRBV7-9
d_gene: .
CDR3nt: TGTGCCAGCAGCTTAGCGGGAGCCGGGCCAAGGAGCTCCTACGAGCAGTACTTC
CDR3aa: CASSLAGAGPRSSYEQYF

j_gene: TRBJ1-2
abundance: .
v_gene: TRBV2
d_gene: .
CDR3nt: TGTGCCAGCAGTGACACAATCTATGGCTACACCTTC
CDR3aa: CASSDTIYGYTF

j_gene: TRBJ2-3
abundance: .
v_gene: TRBV2
d_gene: .
CDR3nt: TGTGCCAGCAGTGTCACAGATACGCAGTATTTT
CDR3aa: CASSVTDTQYF

j_gene: TRBJ2-2
abundance: .
v_gene: TRBV10-3
d_gene: TRBD2
CDR3nt: TGTGCCATCAGTGAGTCTAGCGGGAGGAGATCCGGGGAGCTGTTTTTT
CDR3aa: CAISESSGRRSGELFF

j_gene: TRBJ2-7
abundance: .
v_gene: TRBV7-2
d_gene: TRBD1
CDR3nt: TGTGCCAGCAGCTTGGGGGTCGGGCCAGGGGGCTACAGGACCTACGAGCAGTACTTC
CDR3aa: CASSLGVGPGGYRTYEQYF

j_gene: TRBJ2-3
abundance: .
v_gene: TRBV29-1
d_gene: .
CDR3nt: TGCAGCCTGGTAGGGAGTATGCCAGATACGCAGTATTTT
CDR3aa: CSLVGSMPDTQYF